This TCR beta chain was identified during a study of T cells after posttransplantation cyclophosphamide. Trimming removed 3 bases at V and 0 bases at J, with 6 bases between. Germline values: CDR1 GTSNPN, CDR2 SVGIG (reference sequence). The CDR3 covers 12 residues. Regarding the study as a whole: Donor CD8+ memory clones often dominated recipient blood repertoires at later times.

Worth noting for this clone: The antigen is not known.

Sequenced by immunoSEQ multiplex PCR; TCRdb stores in-frame clones only, minus some. The sample offers 30,000 or so clones and no singletons, the top ten holding approximately 3%. This receptor was taken from a woman aged 55-70 years in good health, CMV-negative, and a related stem cell transplant donor. The sequenced sample consisted of PBMCs. The rearrangement uses TRBV30 and TRBJ2-7; the D gene is possibly TRBD1 (6 bases). The CDR3 sequence: CAWRDSSYEQYF. The CDR3 DNA reads as TGTGCCTGGAGGGACAGCTCCTACGAGCAGTACTTC.